The clone carrying this T cell receptor (beta chain) was recorded a few times. The antigen remains unidentified. The same CDR3 is also encoded by other DNA sequences in this sample. This sample is drawn from a study of T cell responses to AZD1222 COVID-19 vaccine. Study outcomes and limitations: Regions 160-218 and 743-854 held dominance among vaccine-associated CD4 TCRs, which spanned spike. Repertoire collection took place solely once the T cell response had peaked.

V was pared by 6 bases and J by 1 base, with 4 bases of the junction left unmatched. Germline CDR1 reads MNHEY; CDR2 reads SVGAGI. This CDR3 spans 15 amino acids. This table comes from immunoSEQ multiplex PCR, and its TCRdb copy is limited to in-frame clones, with some not included. The profile covers around 78,000 clones, with roughly 84% appearing a single time and 20% to 30% taken by the ten largest. The sequence was obtained from an adult in good health. The chain recombines TRBV6-5 with TRBJ2-3, with 10 positions matching TRBD2. This sample comprised peripheral blood, obtained on day 0 of AZD1222 vaccination. In DNA form, the CDR3 reads TGTGCCAGCAGGTCTGGACTAGCGGGCACAGATACGCAGTATTTT. This translates into CASRSGLAGTDTQYF.